A single TCR beta chain is shown here with its context. There are 14 residues in the CDR3. Trimming took off 4 bases at V and 2 bases at J, with 9 bases between the two ends. The germline V gene encodes CDR1 SGHRS and CDR2 YFSETQ. Per the study methods: Estimated nucleated cell counts came from reference gene primer amplification. Sequencing was performed with immunoSEQ multiplex PCR; in TCRdb, only in-frame clones are kept and a portion is missing. That table is the source of V, J and clone size, and D and trimming were worked out from the DNA. The repertoire holds about 34,000 clones, about 80% seen once, with around an eighth in the top ten. These data originate in a study of blood T cell repertoires in COVID-19. Turning to the study itself: Researchers got acute and convalescent COVID-19 samples from the United States, Italy and Spain.

The TCR sequence derives from a woman in her seventies with acute or convalescent COVID-19. The chain employs TRBV5-1 and TRBJ1-4, with a tentative D call TRBD1 (5 bases). Sequencing input: peripheral blood. CDR3 coding DNA: TGCGCCAGCAGCCCGGGGGACACTAATGAAAAACTGTTTTTT. Its protein product is CASSPGDTNEKLFF.